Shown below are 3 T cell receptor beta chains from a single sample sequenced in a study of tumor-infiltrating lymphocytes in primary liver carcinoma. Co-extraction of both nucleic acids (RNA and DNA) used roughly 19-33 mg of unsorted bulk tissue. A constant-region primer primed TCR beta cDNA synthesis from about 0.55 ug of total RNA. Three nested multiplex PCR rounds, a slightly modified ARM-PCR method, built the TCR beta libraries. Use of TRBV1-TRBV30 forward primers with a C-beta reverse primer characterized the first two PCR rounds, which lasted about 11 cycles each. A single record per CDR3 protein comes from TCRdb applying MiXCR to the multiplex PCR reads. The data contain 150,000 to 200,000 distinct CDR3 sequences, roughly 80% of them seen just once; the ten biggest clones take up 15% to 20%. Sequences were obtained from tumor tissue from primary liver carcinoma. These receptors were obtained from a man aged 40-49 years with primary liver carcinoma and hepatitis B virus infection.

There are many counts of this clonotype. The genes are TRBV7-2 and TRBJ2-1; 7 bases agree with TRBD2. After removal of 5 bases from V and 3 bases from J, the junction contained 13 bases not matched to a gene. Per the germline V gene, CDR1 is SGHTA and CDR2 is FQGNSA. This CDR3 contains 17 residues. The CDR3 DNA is TGTGCCAGCAGCCGGAGGGAGGGGAGCGGAGGCTACAATGAGCAGTTCTTC. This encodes CASSRREGSGGYNEQFF.

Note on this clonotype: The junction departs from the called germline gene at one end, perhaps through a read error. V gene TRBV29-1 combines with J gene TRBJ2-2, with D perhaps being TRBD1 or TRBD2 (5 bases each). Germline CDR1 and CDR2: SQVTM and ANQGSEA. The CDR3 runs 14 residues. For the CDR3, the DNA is TGCAGCGTTTCCGAGCCAGGGAACACCGGGGAGCTGTCTTTT. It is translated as CSVSEPGNTGELSF.

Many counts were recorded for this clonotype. The DNA of the CDR3 is TGTGCCAGCAGCTTGGGACTAGCGGGAGGGAATGAGCAGTTCTTC. It codes for CASSLGLAGGNEQFF. The genes are TRBV5-4 and TRBJ2-1; 14 bases are a match to TRBD2. The J segment lost 7 bases and the V segment lost 0 bases, leaving 0 bases of the junction unmatched. The germline CDR1 and CDR2 sequences are SGHNT and YYREEE (reference sequence). The CDR3 spans 15 residues.